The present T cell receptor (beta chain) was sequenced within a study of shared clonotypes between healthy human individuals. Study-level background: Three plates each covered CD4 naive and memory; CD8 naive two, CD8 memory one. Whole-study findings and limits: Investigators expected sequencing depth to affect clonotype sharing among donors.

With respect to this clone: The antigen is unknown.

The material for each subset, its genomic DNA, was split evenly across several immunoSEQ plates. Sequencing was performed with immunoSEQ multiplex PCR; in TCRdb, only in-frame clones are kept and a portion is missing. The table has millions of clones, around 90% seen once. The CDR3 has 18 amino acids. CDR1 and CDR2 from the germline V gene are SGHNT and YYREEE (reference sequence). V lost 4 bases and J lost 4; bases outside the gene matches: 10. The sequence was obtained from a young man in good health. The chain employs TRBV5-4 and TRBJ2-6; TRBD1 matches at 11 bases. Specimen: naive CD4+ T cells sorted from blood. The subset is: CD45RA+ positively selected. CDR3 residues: CASSTDRDRGFGANVLTF. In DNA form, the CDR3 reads TGTGCCAGCAGCACCGACCGGGACAGGGGGTTCGGGGCCAACGTCCTGACTTTC.